The 22 T cell receptor beta chains presented below share a single source sample, sequenced in a study of blood T cell repertoires in COVID-19. The table came from immunoSEQ multiplex PCR; TCRdb's copy has only in-frame clones and leaves some out. Of about 240,000 clones listed, about 85% were seen once; the top ten hold 5.5% to 7.5%. Material: peripheral blood. The receptors here all came from a woman aged 55-69 years with active or convalescent COVID-19.

The rearrangement uses TRBV5-6 and TRBJ2-7; 7 positions match TRBD2. CDR1 is SGHDT and CDR2 is YYEEEE in the germline V gene. The ends lost 7 bases at V and 6 bases at J; junction bases unmatched: 13. This CDR3 is built from 14 residues. CDR3 bases: TGTGCCAGCGCCCTCGGCGGGGGTTCGGCCGAGCAGTACTTC. Translating it yields CASALGGGSAEQYF.

The rearrangement uses TRBV5-1 and TRBJ2-7; 12 positions match TRBD2. Germline V gene lookup returns CDR1 SGHRS and CDR2 YFSETQ. V shed 4 bases and J 7 bases; nucleotides not matched to a gene: 9. The CDR3 contains 15 residues. Written as DNA, the CDR3 is TGCGCCAGCAGCCTACTAGCGGGGGGCTCGGGGGAGCAGTACGTC. This gives the protein CASSLLAGGSGEQYV.

V and J are TRBV6-5 and TRBJ2-1, with TRBD1 matching over 9 bases. Germline CDR1 and CDR2: MNHEY and SVGAGI. The CDR3 is 15 amino acids. Trimming at V came to 9 bases and at J to 2 bases, leaving 8 bases not matched to a gene. The CDR3 loop is CASPTGTGPYNEQFF. Written as DNA, the CDR3 is TGTGCCAGTCCAACCGGGACAGGGCCCTACAATGAGCAGTTCTTC.

The V call is TRBV10-3, the J call TRBJ1-1, with no clear D. The V end lost 7 bases, the J end lost 0 bases, and 18 bases lay between the germline ends. Looked up from germline, CDR1 is ENHRY and CDR2 is SYGVKD. The CDR3 contains 16 residues. As DNA, the CDR3 is TGTGCCATCACCGAGAGAGGGCAAGGGCTGAACACTGAAGCTTTCTTT. This gives the protein CAITERGQGLNTEAFF.

The genes are TRBV28 and TRBJ2-7; TRBD1 aligns across 7 bases. The CDR3 contains 13 residues. The junction had 12 bases not matched to a gene; V was cut back by 9 bases and J by 7 bases. Germline V CDR1 and CDR2: MDHEN, SYDVKM. The CDR3, as DNA: TGTGCCAGTAAAGGGGGCACTAGGGATGAGCAGTACTTC. It codes for CASKGGTRDEQYF.

The rearrangement uses TRBV19 and TRBJ2-3; D gene unclear. Germline V gene sequence: CDR1 LNHDA, CDR2 SQIVND (reference sequence). V gave up 8 bases and J gave up 5 bases, with 5 bases separating them. The CDR3 has 10 residues. CDR3 DNA sequence: TGTGCCAGTGGGCGAGATACGCAGTATTTT. Translated, it gives CASGRDTQYF.

This chain joins TRBV5-6 and TRBJ1-4; unclear D gene. This CDR3 spans 12 amino acids. The V end lost 4 bases, the J end lost 8 bases, and 9 bases lay between the germline ends. Germline V gene data show CDR1 as SGHDT and CDR2 as YYEEEE. The CDR3 is CASSQWSEKLFF. Here the CDR3 DNA reads TGTGCCAGCAGCCAGTGGTCAGAAAAACTGTTTTTT.

This clone was seen once. The chain has TRBV15 and TRBJ1-4, with D uncertain. CDR3 size: 14 residues. CDR1 LNHNV and CDR2 YYDKDF come from the germline V gene (reference sequence). V lost 0 bases and J lost 6, with 8 bases in between. Here the CDR3 reads CATSRDLNYEKLFF. The DNA for the CDR3 is TGTGCCACCAGCAGAGATCTAAACTATGAAAAACTGTTTTTT.

V usage is TRBV11-2 and J usage is TRBJ2-6; TRBD1 agrees at 8 bases. Trimming took 5 bases from V and 2 from J; bases not matched to a gene: 2. CDR3 length: 15 residues. Germline assignment: CDR1 SGHAT and CDR2 FQNNGV. In DNA form, the CDR3 reads TGTGCCAGCAGCCCCAGGGGGCCTGGGGCCAACGTCCTGACTTTC. Translated, it gives CASSPRGPGANVLTF. Full variable domain (outside the CDR3, taken from reference TRBV11-2 and TRBJ2-6): EAGVAQSPRYKIIEKRQSVAFWCNPISGHATLYWYQQILGQGPKLLIQFQNNGVVDDSQLPKDRFSAERLKGVDSTLKIQPAKLEDSAVYLCASSPRGPGANVLTFGAGSRLTVL.

The chain couples TRBV19 to TRBJ2-7; TRBD1 agrees at 7 bases. V was pared by 4 bases and J by 3 bases, with 6 bases of the junction left unmatched. Germline V CDR1 and CDR2: LNHDA, SQIVND (reference sequence). This CDR3 is 14 amino acids long. CDR3 sequence: CASSTTGALYEQYF. The CDR3 nucleotides read TGTGCCAGTAGTACAACAGGGGCTCTCTACGAGCAGTACTTC.

The rearrangement uses TRBV10-3 and TRBJ1-1, with D possibly being TRBD1 (5 bases). CDR3 size: 14 residues. Germline CDR1 is ENHRY and CDR2 is SYGVKD. The germline V and J ends were trimmed by 7 bases and 7 bases, with 19 bases remaining between them. The CDR3 region is CAINPKQGLDEAFF. CDR3 sequence (DNA): TGTGCCATCAACCCTAAGCAGGGTTTAGATGAAGCTTTCTTT.

The chain employs TRBV7-8 and TRBJ2-1; 9 bases match TRBD2. There are 15 residues in the CDR3. The V gene's germline CDR1 is SGHVS and CDR2 FQNEAQ. The V and J ends lost 2 bases and 9 bases, in that order; junction bases with no gene match: 8. The CDR3 DNA follows: TGTGCCAGCAGCTTATTTGGCGGGAGGGCCTCTGAGCAGTTCTTC. This codes for CASSLFGGRASEQFF.

The chain couples TRBV5-1 to TRBJ2-1; the D gene is possibly TRBD2 (5 bases). The V end lost 4 bases, the J end lost 0 bases, and 14 bases lay between the germline ends. CDR1 and CDR2 from the germline V gene are SGHRS and YFSETQ. There are 16 residues in the CDR3. The DNA for the CDR3 is TGCGCCAGCAGCGTCCTAGCTATACGCTCCTACAATGAGCAGTTCTTC. It specifies CASSVLAIRSYNEQFF.

This clone appeared once. The rearrangement joins TRBV2 to TRBJ2-7; 9 nucleotides agree with TRBD1. V trimming: 6 bases; J trimming: 4 bases; junction bases outside the gene matches: 7. The CDR3 is made up of 14 amino acids. Germline lookup yields CDR1 SNHLY and CDR2 FYNNEI. Written as DNA, the CDR3 is TGTGCCAGCAGGGGGACAGGGTGGAAATACGAGCAGTACTTC. Translating it yields CASRGTGWKYEQYF.

The chain uses TRBV9 and TRBJ2-5; a possible D gene is TRBD1 (5 bases). With 3 bases removed from V and 5 bases from J, the gap between germline ends came to 17 bases. The CDR3 is 15 residues long. Germline V gives CDR1 SGDLS, CDR2 YYNGEE. The CDR3 DNA reads TGTGCCAGCAGCGGTTGGGGCCAGGCTTGGGAGACCCAGTACTTC. It encodes CASSGWGQAWETQYF.

The rearrangement uses TRBV19 and TRBJ1-2; the D gene is possibly TRBD1 (6 bases). Trimming stripped 1 base from V and 4 bases from J, with 10 bases between. The CDR3 contains 14 residues. Germline V gene data show CDR1 as LNHDA and CDR2 as SQIVND (reference sequence). The CDR3 DNA reads TGTGCCAGTAGTATAGGTCCAGGGGCCTATGGCTACACCTTC. Translated, it gives CASSIGPGAYGYTF.

CDR3 in DNA: TGTGCCAGCAGCACTACTCCCGGAGTAAATCAGCCCCAGCATTTT. Translating gives CASSTTPGVNQPQHF. The V gene is TRBV9, the J gene TRBJ1-5; D call uncertain. The length of the CDR3 is 15 residues. CDR1 is SGDLS and CDR2 is YYNGEE in the germline V gene. V was pared by 4 bases and J by 4 bases, with 15 bases between.

This clone was seen a few times. The gene calls are TRBV10-1 and TRBJ2-3; possible D gene TRBD2, 7 bases. The CDR3 has 13 amino acids. V was cut by 8 bases and J by 4 bases, with 13 bases left in between. Per the germline V gene, CDR1 is WNHNN and CDR2 is SYGVQD (reference sequence). This CDR3 reads CASARGGSDTQYF. In DNA, the CDR3 is TGCGCCAGCGCGAGGGGGGGTTCAGATACGCAGTATTTT.

In its sample, this clone was seen once. The chain has TRBV29-1 and TRBJ2-3, with a tentative D call TRBD2 (6 bases). The germline gives CDR1 SQVTM, CDR2 ANQGSEA. V lost 6 bases, J lost 2 bases, and 12 bases lay in between. This CDR3 spans 13 amino acids. CDR3 DNA sequence: TGCAGCGTGGATAGGGACTTCACAGATACGCAGTATTTT. Its protein product is CSVDRDFTDTQYF.

The V call is TRBV27, the J call TRBJ2-2, with TRBD1 matching 10 bases. V shed 4 bases, J shed 4 bases, and the junction held 3 bases outside the gene matches. Germline V gives CDR1 MNHEY, CDR2 SMNVEV (reference sequence). The CDR3 runs 15 residues. The CDR3 loop reads CASSWTGGLTGELFF. In DNA form, the CDR3 reads TGTGCCAGCAGTTGGACAGGGGGTCTCACCGGGGAGCTGTTTTTT.

The rearrangement uses TRBV7-9 and TRBJ1-6; TRBD1 is a possible D gene (5 bases). Germline CDR1 reads SEHNR; CDR2 reads FQNEAQ (reference sequence). The ends were cut back, 1 base at V and 0 bases at J, with 13 bases in the middle. This CDR3 contains 18 residues. The CDR3, as DNA: TGTGCCAGCAGCTTAGTTCAGGGTGCGAGCTCCTATAATTCACCCCTCCACTTT. This gives the protein CASSLVQGASSYNSPLHF.

The chain is built from TRBV2 and TRBJ1-1, with 9 nucleotides matching TRBD1. CDR1 SNHLY and CDR2 FYNNEI come from the germline V gene. V lost 4 bases, J lost 1 base, and 4 bases stayed unmatched. The CDR3 length is 15 residues. CDR3 sequence: CASSGSDRGNTEAFF. The CDR3 DNA is TGTGCCAGCAGTGGGTCGGACAGGGGGAACACTGAAGCTTTCTTT. Full variable domain (rest looked up from reference TRBV2 and TRBJ1-1): EPEVTQTPSHQVTQMGQEVILRCVPISNHLYFYWYRQILGQKVEFLVSFYNNEISEKSEIFDDQFSVERPDGSNFTLKIRSTKLEDSAMYFCASSGSDRGNTEAFFGQGTRLTVV.